A selection of T cell receptor beta chains follows, all from one sample in a study of post-analysis software for immune sequencing data. TCRdb redid the calling of the PCR reads with MiXCR, one entry per CDR3 protein. This table has about 820,000 distinct CDR3 sequences, approximately 53% appearing once. The sequenced sample was blood. These receptors came from a girl under 18 with multiple sclerosis. Both conserved end residues are part of each CDR3. The order of the fields is J gene, V gene, clone size, D gene, CDR3 DNA, CDR3 protein. The D gene is left open where the match is weak. Size tells how often a clone was seen (once, few, many) or the class of an expanded clone, and some rows leave it out.

>TRBJ1-1|TRBV20-1|NA|TRBD1
TGCAGTGCTAGGAAGAGTTACAGGGGGCTGAGCACTGAAGCTTTCTTT
CSARKSYRGLSTEAFF
>TRBJ2-3|TRBV20-1|few|NA
TGCAGTGCTAGCCAACCCCGCGGACCTACCCGGGCAGATACGCAGTATTTT
CSASQPRGPTRADTQYF
>TRBJ2-1|TRBV18|NA|NA
TGTGCCAGCTCACCGGTACAGAAGTACAATGAGCAGTTCTTC
CASSPVQKYNEQFF
>TRBJ2-5|TRBV30|NA|TRBD1
TGCGCCTGGAGTGTGGGGACAGGGGCTAGGGAGACCCAGTACTTC
CAWSVGTGARETQYF
>TRBJ2-3|TRBV12-3/TRBV12-4|NA|NA
TGTGCCAGCAGTTCGAGTTTAATACAGGGATTCGGCACAGATACGCAGTATTTT
CASSSSLIQGFGTDTQYF
>TRBJ1-1|TRBV5-1|few|NA
TGCGCCAGCAGCTTGGCGGGACACAACCCGAACACTGAAGCTTTCTTT
CASSLAGHNPNTEAFF
>TRBJ2-1|TRBV7-9|NA|NA
TGTGCCAGCAGCGTAGGACAGTTACCTTTCTCCTACAATGAGCAGTTCTTC
CASSVGQLPFSYNEQFF
>TRBJ1-1|TRBV5-1|NA|NA
TGCGCCAGCAGCTTGGGAGGGGTGGCCACTGAAGCTTTCTTT
CASSLGGVATEAFF
>TRBJ1-1|TRBV7-9|NA|TRBD1
TGTGCCAGCAGCTTAGCAGGGGGCGCGATAAGGAACACTGAAGCTTTCTTT
CASSLAGGAIRNTEAFF
>TRBJ1-2|TRBV28|NA|TRBD1
TGTGCCAGCAGTTCCCCTCCGCGACAGGGGGCCTATGGCTACACCTTC
CASSSPPRQGAYGYTF
>TRBJ2-1|TRBV5-1|NA|TRBD2
TGCGCCAGCAGCTTGATGGCGGGAGGGCCTGTCGGTGAGCAGTTCTTC
CASSLMAGGPVGEQFF
>TRBJ2-1|TRBV24-1|NA|NA
TGTGCCACCAGCGACAGGTCCAATGAGCAGTTCTTC
CATSDRSNEQFF
>TRBJ1-1|TRBV7-2|NA|NA
TGTGCCAGCAGACCAGGACTTGAAGCTTTCTTT
CASRPGLEAFF
>TRBJ1-2|TRBV18|NA|TRBD1
TGTGCCAGCTCACCGATCGGGACAGGGGCGCATGGCTACACCTTC
CASSPIGTGAHGYTF
>TRBJ2-3|TRBV20-1|NA|NA
TGCAGTGCTCCGCGGGCTAGCACAGATACGCAGTATTTT
CSAPRASTDTQYF
>TRBJ2-2|TRBV20-1|NA|NA
TGCAGTGCTAGGTCAGAGGGAAACACCGGGGAGCTGTTTTTT
CSARSEGNTGELFF
>TRBJ2-7|TRBV6-5|once|NA
TGTGCCAGCAGTTCCGCCTTGGGCGGCCAGCAGTACTTC
CASSSALGGQQYF
>TRBJ1-2|TRBV4-1|NA|TRBD1
TGCGCCAGCAGCCAAGACAGGACAGGGACTTATGGCTACACCTTC
CASSQDRTGTYGYTF
>TRBJ2-7|TRBV12-5|NA|NA
TGTGCTAGTGCCTCCGACAGGTACTCCTACGAGCAGTACTTC
CASASDRYSYEQYF
>TRBJ2-7|TRBV20-1|few|TRBD1
TGCAGTGCCAGCTCCGGGACAGGGAGTATCCACGAGCAGTACTTC
CSASSGTGSIHEQYF
>TRBJ1-1|TRBV2|NA|NA
TGTGCCAGCAGTGTAACTGCAATGAACACTGAAGCTTTCTTT
CASSVTAMNTEAFF
>TRBJ2-5|TRBV7-9|few|NA
TGTGCCAGCAGCTATCCGGGACGGGAGTACCAAGAGACCCAGTACTTC
CASSYPGREYQETQYF
>TRBJ2-4|TRBV18|NA|NA
TGTGCCCGCTCACCATTGGGGGCCGGACCGGGGAACATTCAGTACTTC
CARSPLGAGPGNIQYF
>TRBJ1-2|TRBV20-1|NA|NA
TGCAGTGCTAGACCAAACCCGGACGGAGAGTCGGGCTACACCTTC
CSARPNPDGESGYTF